This TCR beta chain appears in the sequencing data of a study of shared clonotypes between healthy human individuals. CDR3 length: 15 amino acids. Germline lookup yields CDR1 MNHGY and CDR2 SVAAGI. V was clipped by 7 bases and J by 2 bases, with 14 bases between them. An assay was performed, and its level was deep. Data came from immunoSEQ multiplex PCR; TCRdb stores just in-frame clones and leaves some out. The table lists about half a million clones, about 72% of them singletons. The chain joins TRBV6-9 to TRBJ1-4, with a tentative D call TRBD1 (5 bases). This TCR was sampled from a woman aged 40 to 49 in good health. Some clones in this sample may be carry-over from other donors' samples. The source material was PBMCs. This chain's CDR3 is CASTMGWGTNEKLFF. DNA for the CDR3: TGTGCCAGCACTATGGGGTGGGGGACTAATGAAAAACTGTTTTTT.